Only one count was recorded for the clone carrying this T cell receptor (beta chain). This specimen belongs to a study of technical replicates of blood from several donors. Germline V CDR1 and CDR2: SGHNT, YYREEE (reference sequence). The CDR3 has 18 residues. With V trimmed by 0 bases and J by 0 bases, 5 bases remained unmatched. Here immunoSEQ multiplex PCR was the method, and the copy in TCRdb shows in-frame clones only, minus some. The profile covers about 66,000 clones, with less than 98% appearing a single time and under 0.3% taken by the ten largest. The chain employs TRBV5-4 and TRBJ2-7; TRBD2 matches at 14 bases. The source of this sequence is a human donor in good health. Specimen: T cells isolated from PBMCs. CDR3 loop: CASSLGGLAGGSSYEQYF. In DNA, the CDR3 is TGTGCCAGCAGCTTGGGAGGACTAGCGGGAGGTAGCTCCTACGAGCAGTACTTC.